These 15 T cell receptor beta chains originate from one sample sequenced in a study of radiotherapy plus CTLA-4 blockade in lung cancer. The repertoire was sequenced with immunoSEQ multiplex PCR; TCRdb's copy has only in-frame clones and lacks some. This repertoire shows some 77,000 clones, approximately 86% found once; its top ten account for 2% to 2.5%. Sequences were derived from peripheral blood, sampled from a patient treated with radiotherapy plus ipilimumab. These receptors all stem from a human donor with non-small cell lung cancer who had a partial response to radiotherapy plus ipilimumab.

V gene TRBV6-5 combines with J gene TRBJ1-4, with a possible D match to TRBD1 (6 bases). Trimming cost V 2 bases and J 7 bases, with 14 bases left between them. The germline V gene encodes CDR1 MNHEY and CDR2 SVGAGI. The length of the CDR3 is 15 residues. The CDR3 is CASSYNQGFGEKLFF. CDR3 bases: TGTGCCAGCAGTTACAACCAGGGGTTCGGTGAAAAACTGTTTTTT.

The chain has TRBV30 and TRBJ2-6; D gene unclear. The V and J ends lost 0 bases and 3 bases respectively, with 6 bases between them. Looked up from germline, CDR1 is GTSNPN and CDR2 is SVGIG (reference sequence). The CDR3 spans 14 residues. The CDR3 spells CAWSVAGGANVLTF. DNA of the CDR3: TGTGCCTGGAGTGTGGCAGGTGGGGCCAACGTCCTGACTTTC.

V and J are TRBV4-1 and TRBJ2-5; 11 bases are a match to TRBD2. J gave up 2 bases and V 3 bases, and 5 bases lay outside the gene matches. This CDR3 has 16 amino acids. Germline-derived CDR1 and CDR2 are MGHRA and YSYEKL. The CDR3 DNA reads as TGCGCCAGCAGCCAGTCGGGACTAGCGGTTCAAGAGACCCAGTACTTC. Amino acid sequence: CASSQSGLAVQETQYF.

The chain joins TRBV30 to TRBJ2-3, with 7 bases identical to TRBD2. CDR1 GTSNPN and CDR2 SVGIG come from the germline V gene (reference sequence). Unmatched junction bases numbered 8, after V lost 5 bases and J lost 0 bases. CDR3 size: 15 residues. Here the CDR3 reads CAWSGGDGSTDTQYF. The DNA of the CDR3 is TGTGCCTGGTCTGGGGGGGACGGTAGCACAGATACGCAGTATTTT.

This clone showed up just once. The chain employs TRBV2 and TRBJ2-1; no definite D call. V was clipped by 8 bases and J by 2 bases, with 7 bases between them. The germline gives CDR1 SNHLY, CDR2 FYNNEI. The length of the CDR3 is 12 residues. The CDR3 DNA is TGTGCCAGCTCCCTAGCCTACAATGAGCAGTTCTTC. This translates into CASSLAYNEQFF.

The chain couples TRBV5-1 to TRBJ2-1; tentative D call: TRBD1 (6 bases). The CDR3 has 15 residues. Trimming took 4 bases from V and 10 from J, leaving 21 bases between them. Germline V gene sequence: CDR1 SGHRS, CDR2 YFSETQ. CDR3 DNA sequence: TGCGCCAGCAGCCACCCCGGACAGCTGTATGGCGAGCAGTTCTTC. As protein: CASSHPGQLYGEQFF. Using reference TRBV5-1 and TRBJ2-1 for the parts outside the CDR3, the full variable domain is KAGVTQTPRYLIKTRGQQVTLSCSPISGHRSVSWYQQTPGQGLQFLFEYFSETQRNKGNFPGRFSGRQFSNSRSEMNVSTLELGDSALYLCASSHPGQLYGEQFFGPGTRLTVL.

J is TRBJ1-1 and V is TRBV5-5; 7 bases fit TRBD1. The junction had 12 bases not matched to a gene; V was cut back by 2 bases and J by 5 bases. The CDR3 covers 16 residues. Germline V gives CDR1 SGHKS, CDR2 YYEKEE (reference sequence). The CDR3 loop reads CASSFGHLTGKTEAFF. As DNA, the CDR3 is TGTGCCAGCAGCTTCGGGCATTTGACAGGGAAGACTGAAGCTTTCTTT.

The chain couples TRBV6-5 to TRBJ2-7; 15 bases are shared with TRBD2. The V gene's germline CDR1 is MNHEY and CDR2 SVGAGI. This CDR3 has 14 residues. V gave up 7 bases and J gave up 7 bases; unmatched junction bases: 5. The DNA of the CDR3 is TGTGCCAGCAAGCCGGGACTAGCGGGAGGAGAGCAGTACTTC. Amino acids: CASKPGLAGGEQYF.

The gene calls are TRBV6-5 and TRBJ1-2; the D gene is possibly TRBD1 (6 bases). V was shortened by 0 bases and J by 2 bases, with 10 bases between the two germline ends. The CDR3 consists of 15 residues. Per germline, CDR1 MNHEY and CDR2 SVGAGI. The CDR3 nucleotides are TGTGCCAGCAGTTACTCGTCGACAGGAAACTATGGCTACACCTTC. Translating it yields CASSYSSTGNYGYTF.

The rearrangement uses TRBV5-4 and TRBJ2-5, with 9 bases that match TRBD2. The germline gives CDR1 SGHNT, CDR2 YYREEE (reference sequence). J lost 5 bases, V lost 3 bases, and 8 bases had no gene match. CDR3 size: 15 residues. CDR3 residues: CASSSTSGRRETQYF. In nucleotides, the CDR3 is TGTGCCAGCAGCTCCACCAGCGGGAGGAGGGAGACCCAGTACTTC.

This chain links TRBV20-1 with TRBJ1-2; 7 bases are a match to TRBD1. The CDR3 is 10 amino acids. Germline CDR1 reads DFQATT; CDR2 reads SNEGSKA (reference sequence). CDR3 amino acids: CSWDSYGYTF. DNA of the CDR3: TGCAGCTGGGACAGCTATGGCTACACCTTC.

V usage is TRBV7-6 and J usage is TRBJ1-1; D ambiguous. The CDR3 length is 13 residues. With 2 bases removed from V and 5 bases from J, the gap between germline ends came to 9 bases. The germline gives CDR1 SGHVS, CDR2 FNYEAQ. The CDR3 DNA sequence: TGTGCCAGCAGCTTAACTCGGGAAACTGAAGCTTTCTTT. This codes for CASSLTRETEAFF.

The chain uses TRBV28 and TRBJ2-7; 7 nucleotides agree with TRBD1. CDR1 MDHEN and CDR2 SYDVKM come from the germline V gene. The CDR3 loop spans 13 amino acids. The ends lost 5 bases at V and 2 bases at J; junction bases unmatched: 3. This CDR3 is CASSGQVPYEQYF. The CDR3, as DNA: TGTGCCAGCAGTGGACAGGTCCCCTACGAGCAGTACTTC.

CDR3 sequence: CASRGAALEAGNTIYF. CDR3 sequence (DNA): TGTGCCAGCAGGGGGGCGGCCCTTGAAGCTGGAAACACCATATATTTT. This sequence joins TRBV28 and TRBJ1-3; D possibly corresponds to TRBD1 (6 bases). This CDR3 is built from 16 residues. Germline V gene sequence: CDR1 MDHEN, CDR2 SYDVKM. Trimming pared 6 bases from V and 2 bases from J, leaving 17 bases between.

This chain joins TRBV15 and TRBJ2-7; TRBD2 might be the D (6 bases). The CDR3 covers 11 residues. Trimming removed 8 bases at V and 4 bases at J, with 9 bases between. In germline, CDR1 is LNHNV, CDR2 YYDKDF (reference sequence). CDR3 in DNA: TGTGCCACCGCCGCGGGATACGAGCAGTACTTC. It translates to CATAAGYEQYF. The entire variable domain, with the rest obtained from reference TRBV15 and TRBJ2-7, is as follows: DAMVIQNPRYQVTQFGKPVTLSCSQTLNHNVMYWYQQKSSQAPKLLFHYYDKDFNNEADTPDNFQSRRPNTSFCFLDIRSPGLGDTAMYLCATAAGYEQYFGPGTRLTVT.